This T cell receptor beta chain was sequenced for a study of blood T cells in healthy people across ages. This clonotype was observed a handful of times. The antigen remains unidentified. With a J-beta primer mix and a sample-barcoded 5' primer, a second PCR ran about 6 to 11 cycles. Using its own MiXCR run on the 5' RACE reads, TCRdb lists one record per CDR3 protein. The table shows approximately 1.5 million distinct CDR3 sequences, with around 35% occurring only once. The V end was cut by 5 bases, the J end by 12 bases, with 16 bases between. Germline V gene data show CDR1 as PRHDT and CDR2 as FYEKMQ (reference sequence). The CDR3 runs to 13 residues. Study-level points and caveats: With unsorted PBMCs, a conclusive comparison of naive versus antigen-experienced cells was not possible. Naive CD4+ cells and diversity were both higher in long-lived donors than in aged donors.

Investigators took around 10 milliliters of peripheral blood from every donor. The authors extracted at least 6 micrograms of total RNA per sample. The clonotype originates from a woman in her 30s in good health. The V and J genes are TRBV13 and TRBJ1-4, with D hard to call. The sequencing sample was made of blood. This CDR3 is CASSKATGMELFF. The CDR3 nucleotides read TGTGCCAGCAGCAAAGCCACTGGAATGGAACTGTTTTTT.